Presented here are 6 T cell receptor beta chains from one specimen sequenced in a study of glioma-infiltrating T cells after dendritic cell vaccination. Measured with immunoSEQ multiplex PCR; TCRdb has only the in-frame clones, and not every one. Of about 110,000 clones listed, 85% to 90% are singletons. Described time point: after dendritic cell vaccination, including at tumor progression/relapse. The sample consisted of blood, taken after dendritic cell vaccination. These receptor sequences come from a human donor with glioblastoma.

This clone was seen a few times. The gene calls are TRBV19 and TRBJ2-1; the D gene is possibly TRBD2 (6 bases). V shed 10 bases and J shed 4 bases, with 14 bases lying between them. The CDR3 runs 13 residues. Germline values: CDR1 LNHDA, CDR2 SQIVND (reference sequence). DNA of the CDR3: TGTGCCACGCAGCGGGCCACTTACAATGAGCAGTTCTTC. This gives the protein CATQRATYNEQFF.

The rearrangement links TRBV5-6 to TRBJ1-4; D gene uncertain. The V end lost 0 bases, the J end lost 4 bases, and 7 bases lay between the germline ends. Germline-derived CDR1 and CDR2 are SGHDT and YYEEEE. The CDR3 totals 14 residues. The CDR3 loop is CASSLAVYNEKLFF. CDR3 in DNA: TGTGCCAGCAGCTTGGCGGTCTATAATGAAAAACTGTTTTTT.

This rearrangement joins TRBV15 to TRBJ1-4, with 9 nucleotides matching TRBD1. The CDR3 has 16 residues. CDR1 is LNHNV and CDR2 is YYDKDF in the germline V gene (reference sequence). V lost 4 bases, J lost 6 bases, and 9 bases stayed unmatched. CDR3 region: CATSKGQGGGDEKLFF. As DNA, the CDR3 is TGTGCCACCAGCAAGGGACAGGGTGGTGGGGATGAAAAACTGTTTTTT.

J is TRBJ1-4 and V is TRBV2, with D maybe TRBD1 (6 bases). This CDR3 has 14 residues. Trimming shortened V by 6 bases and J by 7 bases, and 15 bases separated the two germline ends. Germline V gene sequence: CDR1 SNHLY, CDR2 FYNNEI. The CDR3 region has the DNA TGTGCCAGCAGCCAATCAGGGGAGGGTGAAAAACTGTTTTTT. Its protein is CASSQSGEGEKLFF.

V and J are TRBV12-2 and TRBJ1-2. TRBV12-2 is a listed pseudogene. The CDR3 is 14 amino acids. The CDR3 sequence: CASRLEPKRYGYTF. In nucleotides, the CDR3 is TGTGCAAGTCGCTTAGAGCCGAAGCGCTATGGCTACACCTTC.

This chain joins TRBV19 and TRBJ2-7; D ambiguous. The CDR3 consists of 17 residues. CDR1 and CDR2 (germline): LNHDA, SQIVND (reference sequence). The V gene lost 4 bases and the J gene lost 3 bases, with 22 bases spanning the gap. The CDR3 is CASSTRVQREVCYEQYF. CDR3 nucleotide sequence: TGTGCCAGTAGTACCCGAGTCCAACGCGAAGTCTGCTACGAGCAGTACTTC.